Listed below are T cell receptor beta chains from one sample, sequenced in a study of T cell repertoires in cytomegalovirus infection. MiXCR, run by TCRdb on the reads, gives a single entry per CDR3 protein. The data hold about 770,000 distinct CDR3 sequences, with 25% to 30% observed a single time. Their target antigens are unknown. Sequences were derived from cultured CD8+ T cells from PBMCs, sampled from culture after CMV antigen stimulation. The receptors derive from a human donor in good health (CMV status not recorded). Some clones in this sample may be carry-over from other donors' samples. Each CDR3 is given with its conserved first and last residue. D genes are given only for firm matches. Expanded clones get a size class; other rows say once, few or many, or leave the size out.

J gene	V gene	clone size	D gene	CDR3 protein	CDR3 DNA
TRBJ1-2	TRBV7-9	.	TRBD1	CASSPGQGRKDGYTF	TGTGCCAGCAGCCCAGGACAGGGGCGCAAAGATGGCTACACCTTC
TRBJ2-1	TRBV12-3/TRBV12-4	.	.	CASSGRGPEQFF	TGTGCCAGCAGTGGCAGGGGTCCTGAGCAGTTCTTC
TRBJ2-3	TRBV4-1	.	.	CASSQDRGASDTQYF	TGTGCCAGCAGCCAAGACCGGGGGGCGTCAGATACGCAGTATTTT
TRBJ2-1	TRBV4-1	.	.	CASSQGGHNEQFF	TGCGCCAGCAGCCAAGGGGGCCACAATGAGCAGTTCTTC
TRBJ2-3	TRBV28	.	TRBD2	CASSSDLIAGARADTQYF	TGTGCCAGCAGTTCGGATCTGATAGCGGGGGCCAGAGCAGATACGCAGTATTTT
TRBJ2-3	TRBV24-1	few	.	CATSDYGTRGTDTQYF	TGTGCCACCAGTGATTACGGGACAAGAGGCACAGATACGCAGTATTTT
TRBJ2-3	TRBV29-1	.	TRBD2	CSVEDRTSGGFTDTQYF	TGCAGCGTTGAAGATCGGACTAGCGGGGGGTTCACAGATACGCAGTATTTT
TRBJ2-7	TRBV7-3	.	TRBD2	CASSLGSGVWEQYF	TGTGCCAGCAGCTTAGGCAGCGGGGTGTGGGAGCAGTACTTC
TRBJ1-4	TRBV28	.	.	CASSFYATNEKLFF	TGTGCCAGCAGTTTCTATGCAACTAATGAAAAACTGTTTTTT
TRBJ1-1	TRBV6-5	.	.	CASSYSTPGGAGVGAEAFF	TGTGCCAGCAGTTACTCGACCCCTGGTGGGGCAGGAGTGGGCGCTGAAGCTTTCTTT
TRBJ2-5	TRBV7-3	.	TRBD2	CASSPGTTVQETQYF	TGTGCCAGCAGCCCTGGGACTACCGTGCAAGAGACCCAGTACTTC
TRBJ2-7	TRBV11-2	few	.	CASSLGGLGGEQYF	TGTGCCAGTAGCTTAGGGGGATTAGGGGGCGAGCAGTACTTC
TRBJ1-4	TRBV7-9	.	.	CASSVPTNEKLFF	TGTGCCAGCAGCGTACCAACAAATGAAAAACTGTTTTTT
TRBJ1-4	TRBV6-6	few	.	CASSYSMNSKNEKLFF	TGTGCCAGCAGTTACTCGATGAATAGCAAGAATGAAAAACTGTTTTTT
TRBJ2-3	TRBV7-9	.	.	CASSSPWGSDTQYF	TGTGCCAGCAGCTCCCCCTGGGGGTCAGATACGCAGTATTTT
TRBJ1-1	TRBV5-4	.	.	CASSLALHGDTEAFF	TGTGCCAGCAGCTTGGCCTTACATGGAGACACTGAAGCTTTCTTT
TRBJ2-5	TRBV7-9	many	.	CASSLGAQETQYF	TGTGCCAGCAGTTTAGGGGCACAGGAGACCCAGTACTTC
TRBJ2-3	TRBV11-2	few	TRBD2	CASSGVSGGASTDTQYF	TGTGCCAGCAGCGGGGTTAGCGGGGGGGCCAGCACAGATACGCAGTATTTT
TRBJ1-5	TRBV19	.	.	CASSISPASQPQHF	TGTGCCAGTAGTATCTCACCTGCGAGTCAGCCCCAGCATTTT
TRBJ1-1	TRBV29-1	once	.	CSVGWSDTEAFF	TGCAGCGTTGGATGGTCGGACACTGAAGCTTTCTTT
TRBJ2-3	TRBV12-3/TRBV12-4	once	.	CASSFEGVGDTQYF	TGTGCCAGCAGTTTTGAAGGGGTGGGAGATACGCAGTATTTT
TRBJ1-1	TRBV7-8	few	TRBD1	CASVRRTGPTEAFF	TGTGCCAGCGTCAGAAGGACAGGGCCCACTGAAGCTTTCTTT
TRBJ2-7	TRBV7-9	many	.	CASSLERDEQYF	TGTGCCAGCAGCTTAGAGAGGGATGAGCAGTACTTC
TRBJ2-3	TRBV7-6	many	.	CASSLAVGRTDTQYF	TGTGCCAGCAGCTTAGCAGTGGGCCGCACAGATACGCAGTATTTT
TRBJ2-1	TRBV27	.	TRBD1	CASSWVGTGVTYNEQFF	TGTGCCAGCAGTTGGGTGGGGACAGGGGTAACCTACAATGAGCAGTTCTTC
TRBJ2-2	TRBV7-2	.	TRBD1	CASRETGGWGTGELFF	TGTGCCAGCAGGGAGACAGGGGGCTGGGGCACCGGGGAGCTGTTTTTT
TRBJ2-6	TRBV6-1	.	.	CASSRGAPGANVLTF	TGTGCCAGCAGCCGCGGGGCGCCTGGGGCCAACGTCCTGACTTTC
TRBJ1-2	TRBV7-6	.	TRBD1	CASSPRGGTGGNYGYTF	TGTGCCAGCAGCCCCCGGGGGGGGACAGGGGGAAACTATGGCTACACCTTC
TRBJ2-3	TRBV6-1	many	.	CASTPGYGGTDTQYF	TGTGCCAGTACCCCAGGCTACGGAGGCACAGATACGCAGTATTTT
TRBJ2-3	TRBV20-1	.	TRBD2	CSARVSGGAKTGTDTQYF	TGCAGTGCTAGAGTTAGCGGGGGGGCAAAAACGGGCACAGATACGCAGTATTTT
TRBJ1-1	TRBV7-2	many	.	CASSLAGIGQLGNTEAFF	TGTGCCAGCAGCTTAGCGGGTATAGGACAGCTTGGGAACACTGAAGCTTTCTTT
TRBJ1-1	TRBV6-5	.	.	CASSYSPRPGTEAFF	TGTGCCAGCAGTTACTCACCCAGGCCAGGCACTGAAGCTTTCTTT
TRBJ1-1	TRBV7-2	many	.	CASSLGYGQSFGEAFF	TGTGCCAGCAGCTTAGGTTACGGACAGAGTTTTGGTGAAGCTTTCTTT
TRBJ2-7	TRBV12-3/TRBV12-4	.	TRBD2	CASSLSGAGEQYF	TGTGCCAGCAGTCTAAGCGGGGCGGGCGAGCAGTACTTC
TRBJ1-5	TRBV6-2/TRBV6-3	few	.	CASSSRKWGAYQPQHF	TGTGCCAGCAGTTCCAGGAAGTGGGGGGCCTATCAGCCCCAGCATTTT
TRBJ2-1	TRBV12-3/TRBV12-4	.	.	CASSSGAADEQFF	TGTGCCAGCAGCTCCGGGGCGGCGGATGAGCAGTTCTTC
TRBJ1-2	TRBV7-9	few	.	CASSSLWGPNYGYTF	TGTGCCAGCAGCTCGCTCTGGGGACCGAACTATGGCTACACCTTC
TRBJ1-2	TRBV7-9	many	TRBD1	CASSSVGQGERRGYTF	TGTGCCAGCAGCTCAGTTGGACAGGGGGAGAGGCGTGGCTACACCTTC
TRBJ1-5	TRBV6-2/TRBV6-3	few	.	CASSLGPHSNQPQHF	TGTGCCAGCAGCCTCGGACCACATAGCAATCAGCCCCAGCATTTT
TRBJ1-5	TRBV27	.	.	CASSLSTGNTQPQHF	TGTGCCAGCAGTTTATCGACAGGCAACACACAGCCCCAGCATTTT
TRBJ2-3	TRBV6-1	.	TRBD2	CASSGDRLAGGQDTQYF	TGTGCCAGCAGTGGGGACCGACTAGCGGGGGGGCAAGATACGCAGTATTTT
TRBJ2-3	TRBV6-2/TRBV6-3	.	TRBD2	CASSPSGTLTDTQYF	TGTGCCAGCTCCCCTAGCGGGACACTTACAGATACGCAGTATTTT
TRBJ2-1	TRBV7-9	few	.	CASSFGAGYNEQFF	TGTGCCAGCAGCTTTGGGGCAGGTTACAATGAGCAGTTCTTC